Sequencing of this T cell receptor (beta chain) was carried out in a study of OX40 agonist ivuxolimab in advanced cancers. On the study more broadly: Patients in the trial were receiving intravenous ivuxolimab every 2 weeks, at doses of 0.01 to 10 mg/kg. Three patients had partial responses: one hepatocellular carcinoma, two cutaneous melanoma.

This CDR3 has 16 residues. V was clipped by 0 bases and J by 2 bases, with 12 bases between them. Germline CDR1 SGDLS, CDR2 YYNGEE. Sequencing used immunoSEQ multiplex PCR; TCRdb keeps in-frame clones, though not all of them. The repertoire holds some 42,000 clones, with approximately 92% as singletons. This chain connects TRBV9 to TRBJ1-3, with D uncertain. Sequenced here: CD4+ or CD8+ T cells sorted from blood, sampled in a trial of the OX40 agonist ivuxolimab. This receptor was taken from an adult with an advanced solid tumor such as melanoma, head and neck, liver or kidney cancer. The CDR3 sequence is CASSVDPPEAGNTIYF. The CDR3 coding sequence is TGTGCCAGCAGCGTAGATCCCCCGGAGGCTGGAAACACCATATATTTT.